Described below is a single T cell receptor beta chain sequence and its context. The antigen is unknown. No patient escaped relapse after autologous stem cell transplantation, and brentuximab vedotin exposure varied. The sample belongs to a study of PD-1 blockade in classical Hodgkin lymphoma. Background on the study: Patients got intravenous nivolumab 3 mg/kg every 2 weeks. Overall study findings and caveats: Complete responders started with a diversity level that resembled newly diagnosed patients at baseline. It was reported that newly diagnosed patients had less baseline TCR diversity than healthy donors. Exclusion was the outcome for patients who began nivolumab under 1 year after ASCT.

Per the germline V gene, CDR1 is MNHEY and CDR2 is SVGAGI. V lost 2 bases and J 4 bases, leaving 14 bases between the germline ends. The CDR3 totals 15 residues. TCRdb keeps only in-frame clones here, not all; method: immunoSEQ multiplex PCR. The table shows about 58,000 clones, with around 93% occurring only once. Source: peripheral blood mononuclear cells (PBMCs), taken before the second cycle of nivolumab. The receptor comes from a human donor with classical Hodgkin lymphoma. The chain uses TRBV6-5 and TRBJ1-1; maybe TRBD1 (6 bases). The CDR3 loop is CASSYEGGAGTEAFF. CDR3 nucleotides: TGTGCCAGCAGTTACGAAGGGGGGGCGGGCACTGAAGCTTTCTTT.